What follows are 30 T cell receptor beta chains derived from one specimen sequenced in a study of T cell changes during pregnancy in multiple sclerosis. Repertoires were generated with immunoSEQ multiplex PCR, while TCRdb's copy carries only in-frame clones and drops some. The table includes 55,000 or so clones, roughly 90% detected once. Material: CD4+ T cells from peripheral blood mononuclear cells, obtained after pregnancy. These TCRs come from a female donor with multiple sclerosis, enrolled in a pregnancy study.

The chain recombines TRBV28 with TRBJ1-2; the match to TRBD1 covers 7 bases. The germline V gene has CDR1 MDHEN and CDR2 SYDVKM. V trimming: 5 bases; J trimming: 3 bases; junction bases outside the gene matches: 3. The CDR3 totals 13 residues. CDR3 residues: CASSIDRDYGYTF. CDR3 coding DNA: TGTGCCAGCAGTATAGACAGGGACTATGGCTACACCTTC.

The CDR3 sequence is CAISTGTGGAEAFF. The CDR3 nucleotides read TGTGCCATCAGTACCGGGACAGGAGGCGCCGAAGCTTTCTTT. J is TRBJ1-1 and V is TRBV10-3, with TRBD1 identical over 8 bases. Germline assignment: CDR1 ENHRY and CDR2 SYGVKD. V was pared by 5 bases and J by 8 bases, with 10 bases of the junction left unmatched. This CDR3 is 14 amino acids long.

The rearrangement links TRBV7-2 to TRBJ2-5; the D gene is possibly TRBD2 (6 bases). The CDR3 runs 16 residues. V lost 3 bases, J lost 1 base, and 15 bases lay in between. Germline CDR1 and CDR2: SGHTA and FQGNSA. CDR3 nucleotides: TGTGCCAGCAGCTTTGGCCGGGGCGGGGCCCAAGAGACCCAGTACTTC. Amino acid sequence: CASSFGRGGAQETQYF. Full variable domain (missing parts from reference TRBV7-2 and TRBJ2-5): GAGVSQSPSNKVTEKGKDVELRCDPISGHTALYWYRQSLGQGLEFLIYFQGNSAPDKSGLPSDRFSAERTGGSVSTLTIQRTQQEDSAVYLCASSFGRGGAQETQYFGPGTRLLVL.

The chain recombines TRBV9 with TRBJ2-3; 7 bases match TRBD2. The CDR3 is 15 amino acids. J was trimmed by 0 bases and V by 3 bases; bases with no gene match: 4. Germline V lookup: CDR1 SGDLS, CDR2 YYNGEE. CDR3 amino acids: CASSAWGGSTDTQYF. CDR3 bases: TGTGCCAGCAGCGCGTGGGGGGGTAGCACAGATACGCAGTATTTT.

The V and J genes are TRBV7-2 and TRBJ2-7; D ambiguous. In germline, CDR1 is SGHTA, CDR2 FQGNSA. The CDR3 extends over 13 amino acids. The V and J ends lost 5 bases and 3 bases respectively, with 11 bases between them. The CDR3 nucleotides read TGTGCCAGCAGCGAGACACGCGACTACGAGCAGTACTTC. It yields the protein CASSETRDYEQYF. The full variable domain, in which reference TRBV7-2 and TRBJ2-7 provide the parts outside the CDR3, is GAGVSQSPSNKVTEKGKDVELRCDPISGHTALYWYRQSLGQGLEFLIYFQGNSAPDKSGLPSDRFSAERTGGSVSTLTIQRTQQEDSAVYLCASSETRDYEQYFGPGTRLTVT.

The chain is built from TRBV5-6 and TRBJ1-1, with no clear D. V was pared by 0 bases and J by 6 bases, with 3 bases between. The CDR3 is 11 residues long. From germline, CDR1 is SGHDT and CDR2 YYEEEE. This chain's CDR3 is CASSLGPEAFF. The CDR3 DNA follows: TGTGCCAGCAGCTTGGGGCCTGAAGCTTTCTTT.

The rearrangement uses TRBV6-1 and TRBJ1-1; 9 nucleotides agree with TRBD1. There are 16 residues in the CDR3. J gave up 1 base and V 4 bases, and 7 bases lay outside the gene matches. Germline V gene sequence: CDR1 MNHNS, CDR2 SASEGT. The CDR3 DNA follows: TGTGCCAGCAGTGGCGGGACAGGGACCCCGAACACTGAAGCTTTCTTT. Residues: CASSGGTGTPNTEAFF.

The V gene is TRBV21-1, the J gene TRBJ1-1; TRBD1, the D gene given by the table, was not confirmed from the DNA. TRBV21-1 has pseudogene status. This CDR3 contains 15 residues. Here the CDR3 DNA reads TGTGCCAGCAGCAACTGGACAGGACTAAACACTGAAGCTTTCTTT. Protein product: CASSNWTGLNTEAFF.

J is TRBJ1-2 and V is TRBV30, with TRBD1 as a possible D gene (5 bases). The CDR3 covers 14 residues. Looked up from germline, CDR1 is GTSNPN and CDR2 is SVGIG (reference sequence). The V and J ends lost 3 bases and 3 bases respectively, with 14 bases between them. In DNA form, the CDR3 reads TGTGCCTGGAGGCTCCAGGGTCGTTACTATGGCTACACCTTC. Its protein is CAWRLQGRYYGYTF.

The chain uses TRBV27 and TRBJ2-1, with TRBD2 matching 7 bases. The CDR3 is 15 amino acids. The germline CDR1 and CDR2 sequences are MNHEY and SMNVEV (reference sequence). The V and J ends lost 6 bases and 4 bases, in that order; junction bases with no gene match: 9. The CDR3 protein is CASSRPGGGYNEQFF. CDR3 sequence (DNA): TGTGCCAGCAGCCGACCTGGCGGGGGATACAATGAGCAGTTCTTC.

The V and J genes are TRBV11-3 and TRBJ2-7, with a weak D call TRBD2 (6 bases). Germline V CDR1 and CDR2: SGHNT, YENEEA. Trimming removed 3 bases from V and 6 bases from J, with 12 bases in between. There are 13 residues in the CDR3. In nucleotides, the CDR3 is TGTGCCAGCAGCTTCAGGAGGGGCTCCGAGCAGTACTTC. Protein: CASSFRRGSEQYF.

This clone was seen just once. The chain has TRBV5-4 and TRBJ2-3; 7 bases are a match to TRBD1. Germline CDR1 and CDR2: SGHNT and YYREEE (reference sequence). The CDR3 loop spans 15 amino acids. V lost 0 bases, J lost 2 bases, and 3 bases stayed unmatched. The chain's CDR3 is CASSLEGQLTDTQYF. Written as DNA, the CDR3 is TGTGCCAGCAGCTTGGAGGGACAGCTCACAGATACGCAGTATTTT.

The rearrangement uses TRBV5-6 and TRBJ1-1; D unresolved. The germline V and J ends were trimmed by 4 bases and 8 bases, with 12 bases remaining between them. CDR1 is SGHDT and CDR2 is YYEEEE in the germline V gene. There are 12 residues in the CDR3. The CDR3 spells CASSLPGFEAFF. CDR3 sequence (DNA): TGTGCCAGCAGCCTCCCCGGGTTCGAAGCTTTCTTT.

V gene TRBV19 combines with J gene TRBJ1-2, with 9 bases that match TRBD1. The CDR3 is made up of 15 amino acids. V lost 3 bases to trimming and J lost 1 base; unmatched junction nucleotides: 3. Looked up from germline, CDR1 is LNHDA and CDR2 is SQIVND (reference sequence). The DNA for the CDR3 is TGTGCCAGTAGTATTGGGACAGGGCTTAACTATGGCTACACCTTC. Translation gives CASSIGTGLNYGYTF.

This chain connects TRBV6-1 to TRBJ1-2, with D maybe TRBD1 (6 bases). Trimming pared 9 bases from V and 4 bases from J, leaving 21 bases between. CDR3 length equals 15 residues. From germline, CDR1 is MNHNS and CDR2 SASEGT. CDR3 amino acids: CASLMDFMGAYGYTF. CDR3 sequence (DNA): TGTGCCAGTCTAATGGATTTTATGGGGGCCTATGGCTACACCTTC.

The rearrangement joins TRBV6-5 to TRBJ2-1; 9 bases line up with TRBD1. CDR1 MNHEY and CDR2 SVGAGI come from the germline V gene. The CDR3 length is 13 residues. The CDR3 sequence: CVISGTGPNEQFF. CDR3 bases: TGTGTCATCTCCGGGACAGGGCCTAATGAGCAGTTCTTC.

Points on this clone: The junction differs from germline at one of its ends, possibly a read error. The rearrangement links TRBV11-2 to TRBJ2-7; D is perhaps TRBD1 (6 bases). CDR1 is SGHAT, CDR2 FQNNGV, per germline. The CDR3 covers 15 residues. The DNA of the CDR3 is TGTGCCAGCAGCCCAGCCCAGGGGCCCTCCTCCGAGCAGTACTTC. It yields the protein CASSPAQGPSSEQYF.

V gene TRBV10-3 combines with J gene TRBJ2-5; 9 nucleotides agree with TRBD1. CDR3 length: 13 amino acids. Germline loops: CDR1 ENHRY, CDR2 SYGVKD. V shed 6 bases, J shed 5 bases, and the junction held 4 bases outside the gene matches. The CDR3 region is CAIRPGQGETQYF. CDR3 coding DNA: TGTGCCATCAGGCCCGGACAGGGGGAGACCCAGTACTTC.

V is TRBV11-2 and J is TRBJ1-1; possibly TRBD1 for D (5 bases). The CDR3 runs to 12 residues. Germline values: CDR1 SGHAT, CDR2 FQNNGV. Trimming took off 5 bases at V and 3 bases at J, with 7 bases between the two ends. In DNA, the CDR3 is TGTGCCAGCAGCCTCAGGGACACTGAAGCTTTCTTT. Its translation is CASSLRDTEAFF.

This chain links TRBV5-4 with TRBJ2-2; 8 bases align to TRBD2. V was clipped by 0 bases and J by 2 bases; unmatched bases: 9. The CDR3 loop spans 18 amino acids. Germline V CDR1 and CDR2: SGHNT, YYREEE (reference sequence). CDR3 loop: CASSLELWRGANTGELFF. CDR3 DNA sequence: TGTGCCAGCAGCTTGGAATTGTGGCGGGGGGCTAACACCGGGGAGCTGTTTTTT. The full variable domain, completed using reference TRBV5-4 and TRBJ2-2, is ETGVTQSPTHLIKTRGQQVTLRCSSQSGHNTVSWYQQALGQGPQFIFQYYREEENGRGNFPPRFSGLQFPNYSSELNVNALELDDSALYLCASSLELWRGANTGELFFGEGSRLTVL.

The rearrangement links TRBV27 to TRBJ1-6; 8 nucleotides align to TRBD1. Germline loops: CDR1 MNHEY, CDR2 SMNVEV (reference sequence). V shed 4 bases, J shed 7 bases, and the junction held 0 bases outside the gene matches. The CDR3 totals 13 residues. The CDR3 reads CASSWDRNSPLHF. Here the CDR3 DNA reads TGTGCCAGCAGTTGGGACAGGAATTCACCCCTCCACTTT.

The CDR3: CASTWGGAPNYGYTF. The CDR3 bases are TGTGCCAGCACTTGGGGGGGGGCGCCTAACTATGGCTACACCTTC. This chain links TRBV2 with TRBJ1-2, with D possibly being TRBD1 (6 bases). Germline loops: CDR1 SNHLY, CDR2 FYNNEI. The CDR3 covers 15 residues. V lost 7 bases to trimming and J lost 0 bases, with 15 bases between them.

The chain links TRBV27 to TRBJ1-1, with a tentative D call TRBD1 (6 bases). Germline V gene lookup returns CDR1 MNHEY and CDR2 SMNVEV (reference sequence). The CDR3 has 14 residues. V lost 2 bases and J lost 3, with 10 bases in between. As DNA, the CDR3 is TGTGCCAGCAGTTTACAGGGGAAGGACACTGAAGCTTTCTTT. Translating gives CASSLQGKDTEAFF.

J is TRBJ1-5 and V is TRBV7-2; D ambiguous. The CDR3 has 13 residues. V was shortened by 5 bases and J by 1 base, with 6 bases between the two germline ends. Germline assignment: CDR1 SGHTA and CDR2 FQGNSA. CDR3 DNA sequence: TGTGCCAGCAGCCCCTCCAGCAATCAGCCCCAGCATTTT. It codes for CASSPSSNQPQHF.

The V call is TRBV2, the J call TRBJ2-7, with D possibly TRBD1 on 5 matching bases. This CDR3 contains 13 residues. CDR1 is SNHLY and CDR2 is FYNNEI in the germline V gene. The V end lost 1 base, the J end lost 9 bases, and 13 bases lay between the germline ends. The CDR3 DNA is TGTGCCAGCAGTGAAGAACAGGCGAGGAGGCAGTACTTC. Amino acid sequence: CASSEEQARRQYF.

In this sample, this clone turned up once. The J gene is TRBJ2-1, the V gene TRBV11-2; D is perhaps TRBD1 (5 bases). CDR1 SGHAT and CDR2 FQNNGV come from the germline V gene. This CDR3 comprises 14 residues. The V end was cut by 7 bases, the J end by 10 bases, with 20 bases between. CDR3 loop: CASNLRGGVGEQFF. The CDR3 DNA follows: TGTGCCAGCAACCTTAGGGGTGGGGTAGGCGAGCAGTTCTTC.

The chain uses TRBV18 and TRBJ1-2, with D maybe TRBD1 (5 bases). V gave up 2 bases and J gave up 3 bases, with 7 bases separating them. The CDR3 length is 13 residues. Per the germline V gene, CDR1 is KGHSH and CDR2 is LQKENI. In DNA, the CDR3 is TGTGCCAGCTCACCAGACAGCCACTATGGCTACACCTTC. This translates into CASSPDSHYGYTF.

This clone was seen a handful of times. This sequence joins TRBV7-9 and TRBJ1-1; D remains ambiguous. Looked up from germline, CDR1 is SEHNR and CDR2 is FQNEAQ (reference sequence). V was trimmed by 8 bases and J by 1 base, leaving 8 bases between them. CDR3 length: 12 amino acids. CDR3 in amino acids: CASGSGNTEAFF. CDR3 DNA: TGTGCCAGCGGGTCGGGGAACACTGAAGCTTTCTTT. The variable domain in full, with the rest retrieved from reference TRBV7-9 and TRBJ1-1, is DTGVSQNPRHKITKRGQNVTFRCDPISEHNRLYWYRQTLGQGPEFLTYFQNEAQLEKSRLLSDRFSAERPKGSFSTLEIQRTEQGDSAMYLCASGSGNTEAFFGQGTRLTVV.

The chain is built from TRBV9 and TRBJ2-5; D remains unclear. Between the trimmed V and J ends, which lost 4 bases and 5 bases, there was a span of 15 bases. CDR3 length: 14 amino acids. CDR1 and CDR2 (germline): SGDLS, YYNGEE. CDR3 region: CASSYRARMETQYF. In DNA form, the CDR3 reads TGTGCCAGCAGCTATCGTGCCAGAATGGAGACCCAGTACTTC.

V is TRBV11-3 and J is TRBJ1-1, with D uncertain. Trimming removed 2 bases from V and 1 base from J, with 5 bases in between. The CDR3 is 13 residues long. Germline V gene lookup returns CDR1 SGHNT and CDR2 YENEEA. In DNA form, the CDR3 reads TGTGCCAGCAGCTTAATGAGGAACACTGAAGCTTTCTTT. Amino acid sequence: CASSLMRNTEAFF.